These 8 T cell receptor beta chains share one sample of origin, sequenced in a study of cytomegalovirus exposure and HLA in healthy donors. Researchers ran the PCR with 60 Vbeta and 13 Jbeta primers. Here immunoSEQ multiplex PCR was the method, and the copy in TCRdb shows in-frame clones only, minus some. This sample has about 88,000 clones, with approximately 71% found just once. Material for sequencing was PBMCs. These receptor sequences come from a woman in her late teens or twenties in good health and CMV-seropositive.

V gene TRBV7-3 combines with J gene TRBJ1-5, with D unresolved. The V gene lost 1 base and the J gene lost 6 bases, with 7 bases spanning the gap. This CDR3 is built from 13 residues. Germline CDR1 reads SGHTA; CDR2 reads FQGTGA. The CDR3 nucleotides are TGTGCCAGCAGCTTAAACGCAGGTCAGCCCCAGCATTTT. It specifies CASSLNAGQPQHF.

The chain carries TRBV7-6 and TRBJ2-7; D uncertain. The CDR3 loop spans 13 amino acids. Trimming cost V 2 bases and J 3 bases, with 8 bases left between them. In germline, CDR1 is SGHVS, CDR2 FNYEAQ. The CDR3 sequence: CASSLFGSYEQYF. DNA of the CDR3: TGTGCCAGCAGCTTATTTGGCAGCTACGAGCAGTACTTC.

The chain is built from TRBV27 and TRBJ2-1, with TRBD2 matching over 7 bases. CDR1 is MNHEY and CDR2 is SMNVEV in the germline V gene (reference sequence). V gave up 2 bases and J gave up 3 bases; unmatched junction bases: 10. The CDR3 covers 17 residues. DNA for the CDR3: TGTGCCAGCAGTTTAGAGCGGAGCGGGACGGGCTACAATGAGCAGTTCTTC. It yields the protein CASSLERSGTGYNEQFF.

The rearrangement uses TRBV5-8 and TRBJ2-6, with 9 nucleotides matching TRBD1. Germline V gene sequence: CDR1 SGHTS, CDR2 YDEGEE. The trim removed 7 bases at V and 1 base at J, leaving 6 bases unmatched. This CDR3 spans 16 amino acids. DNA of the CDR3: TGTGCCAGCGGATTTGACAGGGGGTCTGGGGCCAACGTCCTGACTTTC. Translation: CASGFDRGSGANVLTF.

The sample holds one count of this clone. J is TRBJ2-7 and V is TRBV28, with 9 nucleotides matching TRBD2. Germline values: CDR1 MDHEN, CDR2 SYDVKM. With V trimmed by 6 bases and J by 2 bases, 2 bases remained unmatched. This CDR3 has 13 amino acids. CDR3 region: CASRASGTYEQYF. The CDR3 nucleotides are TGTGCCAGCAGGGCTAGCGGGACCTACGAGCAGTACTTC.

This chain uses TRBV19 with TRBJ2-2, with D possibly TRBD2 on 6 matching bases. CDR3 size: 14 residues. CDR1 is LNHDA and CDR2 is SQIVND in the germline V gene (reference sequence). Between the trimmed V and J ends, which lost 6 bases and 5 bases, there was a span of 13 bases. The CDR3 bases are TGTGCCAGTAGCGACTCCCGGGGGACCGGGGAGCTGTTTTTT. Its translation is CASSDSRGTGELFF.

The V call is TRBV11-2, the J call TRBJ2-7; 14 nucleotides align to TRBD2. V lost 6 bases to trimming and J lost 4 bases; unmatched junction nucleotides: 5. Looked up from germline, CDR1 is SGHAT and CDR2 is FQNNGV. The CDR3 runs to 15 residues. DNA of the CDR3: TGTGCCAGCAGTTTGACTAGCGGGAGGGGGTACGAGCAGTACTTC. Translation gives CASSLTSGRGYEQYF.

The rearrangement uses TRBV13 and TRBJ1-2; perhaps TRBD1 as D (5 bases). Germline V lookup: CDR1 PRHDT, CDR2 FYEKMQ (reference sequence). V lost 4 bases and J lost 4, with 13 bases in between. The CDR3 extends over 14 amino acids. The CDR3, as DNA: TGTGCCAGCAGCTCTTCGGGACTGGCCTATGGCTACACCTTC. Encoded protein: CASSSSGLAYGYTF.